This TCR beta chain was identified in a study of OX40 agonist ivuxolimab in advanced cancers. Sequenced by immunoSEQ multiplex PCR; TCRdb stores in-frame clones only, minus some. The sample contains roughly 79,000 clones, about 80% of which appear only once. This CDR3 has 13 residues. Germline V gene lookup returns CDR1 MDHEN and CDR2 SYDVKM. V dropped 4 bases and J dropped 7 bases, with 13 bases sitting between them. V usage is TRBV28 and J usage is TRBJ1-2, with D unresolved. The sequence came from an adult with an advanced solid tumor such as melanoma, head and neck, liver or kidney cancer. Sequencing used CD4+ or CD8+ T cells sorted from blood, obtained in a trial of the OX40 agonist ivuxolimab. In nucleotides, the CDR3 is TGTGCCAGCAGTTATCGGGGTTTGTTTGGCTACACCTTC. It specifies CASSYRGLFGYTF.